The source of this T cell receptor beta chain is a study of blood T cells in healthy people across ages. Study-wide results and limits: Possibly confounding the expanded clonotype changes was the fact that donor CMV status was unknown.

Per individual sample, total RNA of at least 6 micrograms was extracted. It was with a sample-barcoded 5' primer and a J-beta primer mix that a second PCR of roughly 7 to 12 cycles was run. Each CDR3 protein is one row after TCRdb ran MiXCR on the 5' RACE reads. In the table there are some 760,000 distinct CDR3 sequences, 20% to 25% of which are singletons. This clonotype was picked up a small number of times. Its antigen is not identified. Another study also made use of these data, one on T cells of mothers and their children. This second study notes: A second PCR was performed with the M1S primer. This primer added sample barcodes and 2-4 random nucleotides.

The source material was blood. This receptor was taken from a boy between 5 and 17 years old in good health.

CDR3 coding DNA: TGCGCCAGCAGCCAAGGCGAGGCGCTTGTGAACAATGAGCAGTTCTTC. It codes for CASSQGEALVNNEQFF. V and J are TRBV4-1 and TRBJ2-5, with no clear D. The J call is doubtful: the DNA matches TRBJ2-1 better. Germline V gives CDR1 MGHRA, CDR2 YSYEKL. The CDR3 is 16 amino acids.